The source of this T cell receptor (beta chain) is a study of shared clonotypes between healthy human individuals. Background on the study: Used for every donor were three CD4 naive, three CD4 memory, two CD8 naive and one CD8 memory plate.

With regard to this clone: Its matching antigen is unknown. Within the sample, other DNA sequences also encode this same CDR3.

Per the authors' pipeline: ImmunoSEQ sequences covered only the junction and lacked quality scores; filtering therefore differed. Here immunoSEQ multiplex PCR was the method, and the copy in TCRdb shows in-frame clones only, minus some. The V and J calls and the clone size are those of that table, but D and trimming were determined from the DNA. In the table there are about 2 million clones, about 95% of which are singletons. In the naive CD8 group, cells lacked CD45RO and were positively selected for CCR7, so terminally differentiated effector memory CD45RA+ cells were left out. Study outcomes and limitations: Among four donors, approximately 5% of naive CD4 clonotypes were found in common. Larger estimated richness was generally recorded for naive subsets relative to memory subsets.

Material for sequencing was naive CD8+ T cells sorted from blood. The sequence was collected from a man aged 18 to 29 in good health.

The CDR3 DNA is TGTGCCAGTAGTATAGGGGGATCCTACAATGAGCAGTTCTTC. Translating gives CASSIGGSYNEQFF. V usage is TRBV19 and J usage is TRBJ2-1, with D hard to call. Deletions cut 1 base from V and 1 base from J, with 5 bases between. CDR3 size: 14 residues. Germline CDR1 is LNHDA and CDR2 is SQIVND (reference sequence).